This T cell receptor beta chain comes out of a study of T cell repertoires in cytomegalovirus infection. For the study at large: Matching HLA type and CMV infection were both indicated by public TCR beta signatures.

TCRdb re-derived calls from the reads in MiXCR, one entry per CDR3 protein. The sample has 740,000 or so distinct CDR3 sequences; roughly 36% are singletons. This receptor was taken from a human donor in good health (CMV status not recorded). Some clones in this sample may be carry-over from other donors' samples. Sequenced material: PBMCs.

The CDR3 nucleotides read TGTGCCAGCAGTCGGGAGGTAGCGGGAGGCCCCTACAATGAGCAGTTCTTC. It translates to CASSREVAGGPYNEQFF. This chain joins TRBV6-5 and TRBJ2-1, with 10 bases aligning to TRBD2. Per germline, CDR1 MNHEY and CDR2 SVGAGI. The CDR3 is 17 residues long. V lost 5 bases and J lost 2; bases outside the gene matches: 9.